One and the same sample provided the 7 T cell receptor beta chains below, sequenced in a study of shared clonotypes between healthy human individuals. TCRdb keeps only in-frame clones here, not all; method: immunoSEQ multiplex PCR. The sample shows about 180,000 clones, over 80% of them seen only once. Source material: naive CD4+ T cells sorted from blood. Subset in this sample: CD45RA+ positively selected. Receptor source: a woman aged 30 to 39 in good health.

This chain joins TRBV2 and TRBJ2-5; 9 nucleotides align to TRBD1. The end of the DNA is better explained by TRBJ2-7, so the J call may be wrong. CDR3 length: 15 residues. Germline lookup yields CDR1 SNHLY and CDR2 FYNNEI. CDR3 nucleotides: TGTGCCAGCAGAGCGGGGACAGGGAATGCCTACGAGCAGTACTTC. Translation gives CASRAGTGNAYEQYF.

The CDR3 reads CASSPEGALNSGNTIYF. CDR3 DNA sequence: TGTGCCAGTAGTCCCGAGGGGGCCCTCAACTCTGGAAACACCATATATTTT. V usage is TRBV19 and J usage is TRBJ1-3, with TRBD1 matching 7 bases. V trimming: 5 bases; J trimming: 0 bases; junction bases outside the gene matches: 10. This CDR3 has 17 amino acids. CDR1 LNHDA and CDR2 SQIVND come from the germline V gene (reference sequence).

The CDR3 sequence: CASSDAQDWSYEQYF. The CDR3 bases are TGTGCCAGCAGTGACGCACAGGACTGGAGCTACGAGCAGTACTTC. This chain links TRBV25-1 with TRBJ2-7, with D tentatively TRBD1 or TRBD2 (5 bases each). Germline V CDR1 and CDR2: MGHDK, SYGVNS. Between the trimmed V and J ends, which lost 3 bases and 3 bases, there was a span of 15 bases. The CDR3 is 15 amino acids.

The chain has TRBV2 and TRBJ1-1, with 7 bases fitting TRBD1. This CDR3 has 14 amino acids. The V gene end was trimmed by 6 bases and the J gene end by 6 bases; junction bases not matched to a gene: 10. CDR1 SNHLY and CDR2 FYNNEI come from the germline V gene. Written as DNA, the CDR3 is TGTGCCAGCAGAAGGGACAGCGGTACCCCTGAAGCTTTCTTT. Protein product: CASRRDSGTPEAFF.

This chain connects TRBV19 to TRBJ2-7; D is perhaps TRBD1 or TRBD2 (5 bases each). This CDR3 comprises 13 residues. The V and J ends lost 3 bases and 3 bases respectively, with 9 bases between them. Looked up from germline, CDR1 is LNHDA and CDR2 is SQIVND (reference sequence). CDR3 amino acids: CASSIGGVYEQYF. The DNA of the CDR3 is TGTGCCAGTAGTATTGGGGGAGTCTACGAGCAGTACTTC.

A few counts support this clone. The chain links TRBV11-2 to TRBJ1-3; D is unresolved. The germline V gene has CDR1 SGHAT and CDR2 FQNNGV. This CDR3 comprises 12 residues. V was cut by 8 bases and J by 0 bases, with 5 bases left in between. The CDR3 is CASRSSGNTIYF. The CDR3 coding sequence is TGTGCCAGCCGGTCCTCTGGAAACACCATATATTTT.

This clone has a single count. This rearrangement joins TRBV10-1 to TRBJ2-3, with D possibly matching TRBD1 (6 bases). The V gene's germline CDR1 is WNHNN and CDR2 SYGVQD (reference sequence). The CDR3 has 15 amino acids. Between the trimmed V and J ends, which lost 0 bases and 7 bases, there was a span of 14 bases. The CDR3 DNA reads TGCGCCAGCAGTGAGTCGAACAGGGTCGGAAATACGCAGTATTTT. Its translation is CASSESNRVGNTQYF.